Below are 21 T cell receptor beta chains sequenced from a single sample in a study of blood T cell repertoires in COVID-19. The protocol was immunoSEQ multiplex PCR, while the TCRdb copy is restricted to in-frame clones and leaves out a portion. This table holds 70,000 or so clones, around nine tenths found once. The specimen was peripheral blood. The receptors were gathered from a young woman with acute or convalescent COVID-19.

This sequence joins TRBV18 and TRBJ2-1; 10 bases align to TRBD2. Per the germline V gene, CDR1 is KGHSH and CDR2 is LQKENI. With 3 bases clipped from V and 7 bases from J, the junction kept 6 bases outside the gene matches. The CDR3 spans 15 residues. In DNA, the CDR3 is TGTGCCAGCTCACCGGGACTAGCGAATACAAATGAGCAGTTCTTC. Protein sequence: CASSPGLANTNEQFF.

In DNA, the CDR3 is TGTGCCAGCGCCGACAGGGCCTACGAGCAGTACTTC. Its protein product is CASADRAYEQYF. This rearrangement joins TRBV7-6 to TRBJ2-7, with 7 bases identical to TRBD1. Germline assignment: CDR1 SGHVS and CDR2 FNYEAQ. Trimming cost V 8 bases and J 2 bases; bases outside gene matches: 3. The CDR3 runs 12 residues.

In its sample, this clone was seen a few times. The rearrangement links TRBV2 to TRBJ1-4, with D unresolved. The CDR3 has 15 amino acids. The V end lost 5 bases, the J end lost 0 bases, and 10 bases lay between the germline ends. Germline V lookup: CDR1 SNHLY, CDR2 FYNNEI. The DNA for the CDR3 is TGTGCCAGCAGTCTCCTCGCGGCAACTAATGAAAAACTGTTTTTT. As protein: CASSLLAATNEKLFF.

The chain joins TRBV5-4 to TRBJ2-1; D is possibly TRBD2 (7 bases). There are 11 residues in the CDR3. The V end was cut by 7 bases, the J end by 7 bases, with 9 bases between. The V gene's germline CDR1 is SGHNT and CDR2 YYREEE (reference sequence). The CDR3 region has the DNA TGTGCCAGCGGGAGGGGGAATGAGCAGTTCTTC. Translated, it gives CASGRGNEQFF.

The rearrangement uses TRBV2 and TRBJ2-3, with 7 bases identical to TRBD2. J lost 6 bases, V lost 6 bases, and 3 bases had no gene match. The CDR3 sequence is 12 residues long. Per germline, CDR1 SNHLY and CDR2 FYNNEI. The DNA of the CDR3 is TGTGCCAGCAGGGGGGGGTTGGATACGCAGTATTTT. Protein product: CASRGGLDTQYF.

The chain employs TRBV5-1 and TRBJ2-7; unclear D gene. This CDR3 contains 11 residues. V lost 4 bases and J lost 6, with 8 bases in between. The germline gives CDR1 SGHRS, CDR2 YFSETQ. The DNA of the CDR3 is TGCGCCAGCAGCGGCAGAGGCGAGCAGTACTTC. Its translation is CASSGRGEQYF.

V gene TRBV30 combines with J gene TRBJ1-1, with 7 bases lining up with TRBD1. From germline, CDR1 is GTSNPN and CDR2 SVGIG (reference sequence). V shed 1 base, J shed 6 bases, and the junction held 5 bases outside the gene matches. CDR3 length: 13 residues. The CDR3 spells CAWSDETGPEAFF. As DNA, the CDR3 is TGTGCCTGGAGTGACGAGACAGGGCCTGAAGCTTTCTTT.

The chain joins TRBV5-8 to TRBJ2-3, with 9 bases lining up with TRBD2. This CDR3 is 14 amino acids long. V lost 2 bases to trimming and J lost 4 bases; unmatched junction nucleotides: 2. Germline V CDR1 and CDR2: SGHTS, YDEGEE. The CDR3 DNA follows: TGTGCCAGCAGCTTAGCGGGAGGAGCAGATACGCAGTATTTT. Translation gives CASSLAGGADTQYF.

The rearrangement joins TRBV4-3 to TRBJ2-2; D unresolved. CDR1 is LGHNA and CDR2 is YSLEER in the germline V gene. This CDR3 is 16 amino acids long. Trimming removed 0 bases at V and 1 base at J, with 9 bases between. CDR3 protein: CASSQEYRQNTGELFF. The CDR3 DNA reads TGCGCCAGCAGCCAAGAGTACCGACAGAACACCGGGGAGCTGTTTTTT.

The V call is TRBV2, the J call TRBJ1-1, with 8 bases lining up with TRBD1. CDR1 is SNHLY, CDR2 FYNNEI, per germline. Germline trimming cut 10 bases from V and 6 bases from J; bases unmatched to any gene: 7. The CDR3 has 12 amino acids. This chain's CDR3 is CATGQGRAEAFF. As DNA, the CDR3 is TGTGCCACCGGACAGGGAAGGGCTGAAGCTTTCTTT.

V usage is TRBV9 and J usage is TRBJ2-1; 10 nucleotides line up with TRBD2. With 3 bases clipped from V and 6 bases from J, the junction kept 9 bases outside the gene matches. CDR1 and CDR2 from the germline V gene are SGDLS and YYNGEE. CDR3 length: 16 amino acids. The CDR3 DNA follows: TGTGCCAGCAGCGCCTTAGCGGGAGGAACCTTCAATGAGCAGTTCTTC. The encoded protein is CASSALAGGTFNEQFF.

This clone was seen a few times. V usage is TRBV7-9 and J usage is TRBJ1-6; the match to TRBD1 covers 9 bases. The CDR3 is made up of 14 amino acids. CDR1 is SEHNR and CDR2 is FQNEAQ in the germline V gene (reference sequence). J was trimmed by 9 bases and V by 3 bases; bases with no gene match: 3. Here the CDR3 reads CASSLGTGFSPLHF. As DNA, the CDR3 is TGTGCCAGCAGCTTGGGGACAGGGTTTTCACCCCTCCACTTT. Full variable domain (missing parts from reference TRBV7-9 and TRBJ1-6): DTGVSQNPRHKITKRGQNVTFRCDPISEHNRLYWYRQTLGQGPEFLTYFQNEAQLEKSRLLSDRFSAERPKGSFSTLEIQRTEQGDSAMYLCASSLGTGFSPLHFGNGTRLTVT.

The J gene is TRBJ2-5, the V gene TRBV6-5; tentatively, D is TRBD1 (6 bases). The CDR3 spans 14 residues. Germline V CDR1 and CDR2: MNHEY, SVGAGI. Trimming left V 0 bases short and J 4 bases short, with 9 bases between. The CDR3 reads CASSYSIRGETQYF. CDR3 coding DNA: TGTGCCAGCAGTTACTCGATCAGGGGAGAGACCCAGTACTTC.

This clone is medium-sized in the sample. The CDR3 spells CASSLNRGANEKLFF. As DNA, the CDR3 is TGTGCCAGCAGCTTAAATCGGGGTGCTAATGAAAAACTGTTTTTT. The chain recombines TRBV5-4 with TRBJ1-4; D ambiguous. The CDR3 contains 15 residues. Trimming removed 2 bases at V and 3 bases at J, with 11 bases between. Germline CDR1 reads SGHNT; CDR2 reads YYREEE (reference sequence).

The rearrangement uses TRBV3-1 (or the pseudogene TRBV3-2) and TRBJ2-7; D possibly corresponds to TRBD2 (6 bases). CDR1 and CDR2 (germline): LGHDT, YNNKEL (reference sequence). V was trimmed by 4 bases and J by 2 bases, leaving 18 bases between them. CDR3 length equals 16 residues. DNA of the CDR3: TGTGCCAGCAGCCTCCGCCGGGGGACGGGCCCCTACGAGCAGTACTTC. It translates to CASSLRRGTGPYEQYF.

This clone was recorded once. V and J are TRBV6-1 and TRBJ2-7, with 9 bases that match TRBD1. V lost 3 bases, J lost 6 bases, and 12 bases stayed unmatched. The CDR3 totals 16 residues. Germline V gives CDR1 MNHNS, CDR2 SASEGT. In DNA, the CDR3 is TGTGCCAGCAGTGAGATGGGTGGGACAGGGTCTTTCGAGCAGTACTTC. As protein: CASSEMGGTGSFEQYF.

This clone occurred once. For the CDR3, the DNA is TGTGCCAGCAGCTTAGTTGCTCTGAGTCCAGATACGCAGTATTTT. Translating it yields CASSLVALSPDTQYF. The genes are TRBV7-2 and TRBJ2-3; D gene unclear. V was cut by 1 base and J by 4 bases, with 12 bases left in between. CDR1 SGHTA and CDR2 FQGNSA come from the germline V gene. This CDR3 has 15 amino acids.

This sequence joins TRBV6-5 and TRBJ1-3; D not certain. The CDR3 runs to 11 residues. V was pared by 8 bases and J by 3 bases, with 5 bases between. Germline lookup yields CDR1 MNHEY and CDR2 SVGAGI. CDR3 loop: CASSGGNTIYF. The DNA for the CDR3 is TGTGCCAGCTCCGGTGGAAACACCATATATTTT.

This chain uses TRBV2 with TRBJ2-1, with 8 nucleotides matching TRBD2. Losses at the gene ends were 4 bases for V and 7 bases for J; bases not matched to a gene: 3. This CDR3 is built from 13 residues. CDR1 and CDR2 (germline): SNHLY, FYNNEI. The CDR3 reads CASSARLANEQFF. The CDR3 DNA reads TGTGCCAGCAGTGCGCGACTAGCGAATGAGCAGTTCTTC.

The chain's CDR3 is CASSSRQGGYEQYF. For the CDR3, the DNA is TGTGCCAGCAGCTCACGACAGGGGGGATACGAGCAGTACTTC. The chain is built from TRBV11-1 and TRBJ2-7, with 9 bases aligning to TRBD1. After removal of 4 bases from V and 4 bases from J, the junction contained 5 bases not matched to a gene. Germline V gene sequence: CDR1 SGHAT, CDR2 FQDESV (reference sequence). The CDR3 loop spans 14 amino acids.

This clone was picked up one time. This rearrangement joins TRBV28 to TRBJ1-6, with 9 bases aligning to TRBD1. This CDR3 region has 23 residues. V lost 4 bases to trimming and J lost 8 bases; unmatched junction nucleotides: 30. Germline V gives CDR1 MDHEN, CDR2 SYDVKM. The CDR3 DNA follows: TGTGCCAGCAGTTCATCTACCGGAATCGGGACAGGGAGGGGGCCGTACCTTTATTCACCCCTCCACTTT. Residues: CASSSSTGIGTGRGPYLYSPLHF.